This T cell receptor beta chain was profiled in a study of identical twins. V gave up 8 bases and J gave up 5 bases, with 12 bases separating them. The CDR3 totals 13 residues. Each CDR3 protein is one row after TCRdb ran MiXCR on the 5' RACE reads. Among about 570,000 distinct CDR3 sequences listed, 9% to 10% were seen once. This clonotype was counted many times. The same data also went into a second study, on yellow fever vaccine responses in identical twins.

The chain couples TRBV12-3 or TRBV12-4 to TRBJ2-2, with a weak D call TRBD2 (5 bases). The TCR originated in a woman aged 18-30 years in good health. Sequenced sample: PBMCs. CDR3 loop: CASGSGRTGELFF. DNA for the CDR3: TGTGCCAGCGGCTCGGGGAGAACCGGGGAGCTGTTTTTT.